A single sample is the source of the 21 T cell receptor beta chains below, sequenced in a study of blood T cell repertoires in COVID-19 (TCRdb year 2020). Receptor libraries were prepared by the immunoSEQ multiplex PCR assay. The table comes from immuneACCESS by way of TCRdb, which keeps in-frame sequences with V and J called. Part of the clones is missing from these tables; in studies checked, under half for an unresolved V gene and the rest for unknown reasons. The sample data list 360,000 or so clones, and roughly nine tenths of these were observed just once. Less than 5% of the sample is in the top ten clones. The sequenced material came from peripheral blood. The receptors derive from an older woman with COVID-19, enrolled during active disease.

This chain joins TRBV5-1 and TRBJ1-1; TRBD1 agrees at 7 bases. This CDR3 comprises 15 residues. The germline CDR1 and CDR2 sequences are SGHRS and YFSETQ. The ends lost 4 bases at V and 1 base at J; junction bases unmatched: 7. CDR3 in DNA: TGCGCCAGCAGCGCACGACAGGGTACGAACACTGAAGCTTTCTTT. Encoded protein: CASSARQGTNTEAFF.

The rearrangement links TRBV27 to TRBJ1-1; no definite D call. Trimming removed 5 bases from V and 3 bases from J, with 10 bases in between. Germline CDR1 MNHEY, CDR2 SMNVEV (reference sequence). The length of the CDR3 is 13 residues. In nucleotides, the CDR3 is TGTGCCAGCAGTCCACAACCCGACACTGAAGCTTTCTTT. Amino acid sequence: CASSPQPDTEAFF.

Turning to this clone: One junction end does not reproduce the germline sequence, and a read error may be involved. The CDR3 here is CASARLTLNTVAFF. The CDR3 coding sequence is TGTGCCAGCGCAAGACTTACCTTGAACACTGTAGCTTTCTTT. The chain joins TRBV6-5 to TRBJ1-1; no clear D. The CDR3 consists of 14 residues. The germline V gene has CDR1 MNHEY and CDR2 SVGAGI.

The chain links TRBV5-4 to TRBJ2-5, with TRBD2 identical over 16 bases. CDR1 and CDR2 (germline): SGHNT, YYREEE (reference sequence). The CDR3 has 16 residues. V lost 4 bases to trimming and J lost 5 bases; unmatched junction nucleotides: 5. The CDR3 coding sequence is TGTGCCAGCAGCCCGGGACTAGCGGGGGGGTCGGAGACCCAGTACTTC. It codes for CASSPGLAGGSETQYF.

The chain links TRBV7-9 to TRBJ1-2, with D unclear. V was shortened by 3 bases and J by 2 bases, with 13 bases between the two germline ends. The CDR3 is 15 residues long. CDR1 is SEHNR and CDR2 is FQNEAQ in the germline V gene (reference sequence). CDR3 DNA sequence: TGTGCCAGCAGCTTGGGGATCCCGGGGAACTATGGCTACACCTTC. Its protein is CASSLGIPGNYGYTF. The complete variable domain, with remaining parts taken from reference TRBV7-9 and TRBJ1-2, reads DTGVSQNPRHKITKRGQNVTFRCDPISEHNRLYWYRQTLGQGPEFLTYFQNEAQLEKSRLLSDRFSAERPKGSFSTLEIQRTEQGDSAMYLCASSLGIPGNYGYTFGSGTRLTVV.

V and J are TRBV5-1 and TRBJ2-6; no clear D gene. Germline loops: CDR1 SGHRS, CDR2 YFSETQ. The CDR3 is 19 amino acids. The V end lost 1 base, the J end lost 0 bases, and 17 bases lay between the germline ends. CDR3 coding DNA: TGCGCCAGCAGCTTGTTGTCGTACAGTGCCCGCTCTGGGGCCAACGTCCTGACTTTC. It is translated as CASSLLSYSARSGANVLTF.

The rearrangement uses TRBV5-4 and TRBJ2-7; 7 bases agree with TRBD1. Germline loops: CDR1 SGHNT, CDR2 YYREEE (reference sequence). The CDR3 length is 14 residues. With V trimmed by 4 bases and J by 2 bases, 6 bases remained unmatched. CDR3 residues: CASSQRTGPYEQYF. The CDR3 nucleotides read TGTGCCAGCAGCCAAAGGACAGGACCCTACGAGCAGTACTTC.

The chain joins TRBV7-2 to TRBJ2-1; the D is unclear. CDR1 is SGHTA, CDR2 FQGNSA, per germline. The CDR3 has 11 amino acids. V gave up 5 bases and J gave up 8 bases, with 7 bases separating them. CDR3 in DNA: TGTGCCAGCAGCGAGAGAGATGAGCAGTTCTTC. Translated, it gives CASSERDEQFF.

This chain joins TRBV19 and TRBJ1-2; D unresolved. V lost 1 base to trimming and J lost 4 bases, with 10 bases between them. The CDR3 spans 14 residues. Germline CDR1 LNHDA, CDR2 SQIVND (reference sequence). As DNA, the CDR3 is TGTGCCAGTAGTATAGTCCCGAGTGTCTATGGCTACACCTTC. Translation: CASSIVPSVYGYTF.

CDR3: CASSIDGSPGRPQHF. Here the CDR3 DNA reads TGTGCCAGTAGTATAGATGGGAGCCCCGGACGGCCCCAGCATTTT. The V and J genes are TRBV19 and TRBJ1-5; no clear D. Germline loops: CDR1 LNHDA, CDR2 SQIVND (reference sequence). With 0 bases removed from V and 9 bases from J, the gap between germline ends came to 15 bases. The CDR3 is 15 residues long.

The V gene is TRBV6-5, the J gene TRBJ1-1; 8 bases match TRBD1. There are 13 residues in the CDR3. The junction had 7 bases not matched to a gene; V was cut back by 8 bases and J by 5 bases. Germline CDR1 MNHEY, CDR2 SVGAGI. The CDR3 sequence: CASVLTGGTEAFF. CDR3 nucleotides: TGTGCCAGCGTATTAACAGGGGGTACTGAAGCTTTCTTT.

The CDR3 region has the DNA TGTGCCAGCAGCATCTACGGGAGCCCGCCCCAGCATTTT. Its protein is CASSIYGSPPQHF. The chain carries TRBV3-1 (or the pseudogene TRBV3-2) and TRBJ1-5; D is unclear. Trimming stripped 5 bases from V and 9 bases from J, with 14 bases between. The CDR3 is 13 amino acids. Germline V lookup: CDR1 LGHDT, CDR2 YNNKEL (reference sequence).

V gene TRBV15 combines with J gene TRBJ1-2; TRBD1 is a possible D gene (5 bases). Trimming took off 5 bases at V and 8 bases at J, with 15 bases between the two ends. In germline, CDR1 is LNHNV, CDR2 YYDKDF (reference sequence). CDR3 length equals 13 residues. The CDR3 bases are TGTGCCACCAGCCCGCCGGGGGTGAGAGGCTACACCTTC. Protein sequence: CATSPPGVRGYTF.

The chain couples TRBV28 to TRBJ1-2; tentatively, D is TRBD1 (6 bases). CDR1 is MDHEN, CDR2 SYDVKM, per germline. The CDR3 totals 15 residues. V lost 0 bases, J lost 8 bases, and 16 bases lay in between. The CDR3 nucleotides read TGTGCCAGCAGTTTATGGAGCGGGGGGCAAGAGGGCTACACCTTC. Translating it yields CASSLWSGGQEGYTF.

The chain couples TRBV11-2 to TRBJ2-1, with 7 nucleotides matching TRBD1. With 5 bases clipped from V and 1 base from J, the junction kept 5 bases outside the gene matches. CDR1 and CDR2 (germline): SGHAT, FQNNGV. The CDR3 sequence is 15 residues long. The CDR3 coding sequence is TGTGCCAGCAGCACCGGGACAGCATCCTACAATGAGCAGTTCTTC. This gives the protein CASSTGTASYNEQFF.

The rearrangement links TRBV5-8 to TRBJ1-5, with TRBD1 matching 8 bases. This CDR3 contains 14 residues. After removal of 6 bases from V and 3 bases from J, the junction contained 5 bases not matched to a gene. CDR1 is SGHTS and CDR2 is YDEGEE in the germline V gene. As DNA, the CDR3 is TGTGCCAGCACCGCGGGACAGGTCAATCAGCCCCAGCATTTT. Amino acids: CASTAGQVNQPQHF.

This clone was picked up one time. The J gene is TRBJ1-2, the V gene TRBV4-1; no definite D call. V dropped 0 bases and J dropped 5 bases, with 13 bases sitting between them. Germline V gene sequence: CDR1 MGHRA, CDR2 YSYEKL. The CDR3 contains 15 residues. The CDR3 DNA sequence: TGCGCCAGCAGCCAAGATCTTTCGGTACCATATGGCTACACCTTC. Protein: CASSQDLSVPYGYTF.

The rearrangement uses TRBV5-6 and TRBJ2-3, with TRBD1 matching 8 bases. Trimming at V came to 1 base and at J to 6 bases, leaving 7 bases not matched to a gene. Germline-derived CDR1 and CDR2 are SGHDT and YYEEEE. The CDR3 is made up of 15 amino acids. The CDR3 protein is CASSLRTGGRDTQYF. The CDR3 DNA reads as TGTGCCAGCAGCTTGCGCACAGGGGGGAGGGATACGCAGTATTTT.

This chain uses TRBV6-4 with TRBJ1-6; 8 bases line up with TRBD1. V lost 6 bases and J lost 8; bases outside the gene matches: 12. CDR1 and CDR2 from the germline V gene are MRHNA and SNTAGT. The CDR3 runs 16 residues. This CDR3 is CASRATSGGADSPLHF. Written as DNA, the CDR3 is TGTGCCAGCAGAGCCACCTCAGGGGGCGCCGATTCACCCCTCCACTTT.

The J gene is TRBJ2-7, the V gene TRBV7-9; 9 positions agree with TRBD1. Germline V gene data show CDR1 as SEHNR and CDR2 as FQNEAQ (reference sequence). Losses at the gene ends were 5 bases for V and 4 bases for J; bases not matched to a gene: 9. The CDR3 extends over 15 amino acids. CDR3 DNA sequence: TGTGCCAGCAGCCAACAGGGGACAGGGATATACGAGCAGTACTTC. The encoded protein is CASSQQGTGIYEQYF.

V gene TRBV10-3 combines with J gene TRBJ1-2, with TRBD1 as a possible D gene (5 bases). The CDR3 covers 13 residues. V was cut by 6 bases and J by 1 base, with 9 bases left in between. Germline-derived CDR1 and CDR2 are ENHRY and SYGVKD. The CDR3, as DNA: TGTGCCATCAGATTGACAGATAACTATGGCTACACCTTC. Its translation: CAIRLTDNYGYTF.